This T cell receptor beta chain was profiled in a study of cytomegalovirus exposure and HLA in healthy donors. Study-wide background: In a later analysis, it was reported that the 110 or so validation repertoires had been produced on the same platform as the roughly 610 repertoires belonging to the first cohort. Study observations and caveats: Many donors carried some public TCRs, although rarity characterized most TCR sequences. Among TCR beta chains, those listed as cytomegalovirus-associated numbered around 180.

On this clone itself: No antigen is known for it.

The CDR3 is 14 residues long. Trimming stripped 2 bases from V and 5 bases from J, with 14 bases between. Germline lookup yields CDR1 SGHRS and CDR2 YFSETQ. Assay: immunoSEQ multiplex PCR; the TCRdb copy retains only in-frame clones and omits some. The table has about 240,000 clones, just under 90% seen once. Material for sequencing was PBMCs. The receptor was isolated from a man in his late teens or twenties in good health and CMV-seronegative. The chain combines TRBV5-1 with TRBJ2-7, with D unresolved. CDR3 nucleotides: TGCGCCAGCAGCTTCGAAAGCCGACAAAACGAGCAGTACTTC. It is translated as CASSFESRQNEQYF.